The present entry profiles one TCR beta chain with its context. Sequencing libraries for TCR beta were prepared with iRepertoire HTBI primers and Arm-PCR of CDR3 regions. TCRdb recomputed calls from the multiplex PCR reads with MiXCR, one row per CDR3 protein. The sample has under 500,000 distinct CDR3 sequences, roughly 20% seen once. These data belong to a study of regulatory T cells in long-lasting Graves disease. Time point specified: persistent/refractory GD, antithyroid drugs over 5 years with positive TRAb. From RNA extracted from PBMCs, the TCR library was made. The germline V and J ends were trimmed by 4 bases and 4 bases, with 17 bases remaining between them. Looked up from germline, CDR1 is SGHRS and CDR2 is YFSETQ. The CDR3 extends over 15 amino acids.

The source was peripheral blood mononuclear cells (PBMCs), collected when the disease was refractory, from a patient treated with antithyroid drugs. This receptor was obtained from a female donor with Graves disease. The rearrangement uses TRBV5-1 and TRBJ1-1, with D possibly matching TRBD1 (6 bases). CDR3 region: CASSIEGGRGTEAFF. CDR3 nucleotides: TGCGCCAGCAGCATCGAGGGGGGGCGGGGCACTGAAGCTTTCTTT.